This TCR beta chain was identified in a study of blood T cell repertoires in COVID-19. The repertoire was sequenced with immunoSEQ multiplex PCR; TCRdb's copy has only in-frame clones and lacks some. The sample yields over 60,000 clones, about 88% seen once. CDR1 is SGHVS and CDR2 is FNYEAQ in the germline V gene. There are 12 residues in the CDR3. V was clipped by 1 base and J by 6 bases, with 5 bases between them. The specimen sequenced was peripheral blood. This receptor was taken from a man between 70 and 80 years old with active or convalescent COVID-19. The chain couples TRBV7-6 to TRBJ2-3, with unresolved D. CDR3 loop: CASSLGRDTQYF. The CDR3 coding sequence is TGTGCCAGCAGCTTAGGTCGGGATACGCAGTATTTT.